This is a list of T cell receptor beta chains from one sample in a study of shared clonotypes between healthy human individuals. Produced via immunoSEQ multiplex PCR; TCRdb's table is partial and in-frame only. This sample has roughly 1,500,000 clones; about 98% occur once, and the top ten carry 0.4% to 0.55%. The specimen sequenced was naive CD4+ T cells sorted from blood. Every receptor here comes from a young man in good health. CDR3s include the opening cysteine and the closing phenylalanine or tryptophan. D genes are given only for firm matches. Where a row states a size, it is once, few, many or the class of an expanded clone; other rows omit it.

V: TRBV27
J: TRBJ1-5
D: NA
size: NA
DNA: TGTGCCAGCAGCCGGGGACCGTTTAGCAATCAGCCCCAGCATTTT
CDR3: CASSRGPFSNQPQHF

V: TRBV19
J: TRBJ1-5
D: TRBD1
size: NA
DNA: TGTGCCAGTAAGGGGACAGGCCCCAATCAGCCCCAGCATTTT
CDR3: CASKGTGPNQPQHF

V: TRBV28
J: TRBJ1-1
D: TRBD1
size: NA
DNA: TGTGCCAGCAGCACAGGGGGCCGATCGACTGAAGCTTTCTTT
CDR3: CASSTGGRSTEAFF

V: TRBV29-1
J: TRBJ2-7
D: NA
size: NA
DNA: TGCAGCGTTGATCACCTGGTTGGGGCTCACGAGCAGTACTTC
CDR3: CSVDHLVGAHEQYF

V: TRBV15
J: TRBJ2-7
D: NA
size: NA
DNA: TGTGCCACCAGCAGAGAGGGGGGCTACGAGCAGTACTTC
CDR3: CATSREGGYEQYF

V: TRBV19
J: TRBJ2-7
D: TRBD1
size: NA
DNA: TGTGCCAGTAGTGACAGGGGCCTGAGCTCCTACGAGCAGTACTTC
CDR3: CASSDRGLSSYEQYF

V: TRBV28
J: TRBJ2-3
D: NA
size: NA
DNA: TGTGCCAGCACCCGCCCTGGAGCGAGAGCAGATACGCAGTATTTT
CDR3: CASTRPGARADTQYF

V: TRBV27
J: TRBJ1-1
D: TRBD1
size: NA
DNA: TGTGCCAGCAGAGACAGGGTGGAAGCTTTCTTT
CDR3: CASRDRVEAFF

V: TRBV9
J: TRBJ2-1
D: TRBD2
size: NA
DNA: TGTGCCAGCAGCGTAGGTAATAGCGGGGTATACAATGAGCAGTTCTTC
CDR3: CASSVGNSGVYNEQFF

V: TRBV6-1
J: TRBJ1-1
D: NA
size: once
DNA: TGTGCCAGCTTACGAGGACTGAACACTGAAGCTTTCTTT
CDR3: CASLRGLNTEAFF

V: TRBV18
J: TRBJ2-3
D: NA
size: few
DNA: TGTGCCAGCTCACCCGACACAGATACGCAGTATTTT
CDR3: CASSPDTDTQYF

V: TRBV27
J: TRBJ2-1
D: TRBD2
size: NA
DNA: TGTGCCAGCAGTTTAGGCAGCGGGATAAATGAGCAGTTCTTC
CDR3: CASSLGSGINEQFF

V: TRBV30
J: TRBJ1-4
D: NA
size: NA
DNA: TGTGCCTGGAGTGCACCGGGATTCTTCGAAAAACTGTTTTTT
CDR3: CAWSAPGFFEKLFF

V: TRBV18
J: TRBJ1-2
D: NA
size: NA
DNA: TGTGCCAGCTCACCCTGGAGTGGGGTGAACTATGGCTACACCTTC
CDR3: CASSPWSGVNYGYTF

V: TRBV11-2
J: TRBJ2-1
D: TRBD1
size: NA
DNA: TGTGCCAGCAGCTTAGGGGGACAGCTCAATGAGCAGTTCTTC
CDR3: CASSLGGQLNEQFF

V: TRBV5-1
J: TRBJ2-5
D: NA
size: few
DNA: TGCGCCAGCAGCTTCGGACAGATCCAAGAGACCCAGTACTTC
CDR3: CASSFGQIQETQYF

V: TRBV5-1
J: TRBJ2-1
D: TRBD2
size: NA
DNA: TGCGCCAGCAGCCCAGAAGCGGGATCCTCCTACAATGAGCAGTTCTTC
CDR3: CASSPEAGSSYNEQFF

V: TRBV18
J: TRBJ2-5
D: TRBD1
size: NA
DNA: TGTGCCAGCTCACCGGAGCAGGGGGCTGGGGAGACCCAGTACTTC
CDR3: CASSPEQGAGETQYF

V: TRBV5-6
J: TRBJ2-1
D: NA
size: NA
DNA: TGTGCCAGCAGCTTGCCAGGGCCAGCGGGTGAGCAGTTCTTC
CDR3: CASSLPGPAGEQFF

V: TRBV6-6
J: TRBJ1-2
D: TRBD1
size: NA
DNA: TGTGCCAGCAGTTCTCGCCCCCGGGACAGCTACTATGGCTACACCTTC
CDR3: CASSSRPRDSYYGYTF

V: TRBV6-1
J: TRBJ2-7
D: NA
size: NA
DNA: TGTGCCAGCAGCGGATCCCGCTGGACGGGGGAGCAGTACTTC
CDR3: CASSGSRWTGEQYF